Each of the 32 T cell receptor beta chains below was sequenced from the same sample in a study of follicular helper T cells after annual influenza vaccination. Time point meaning: 2015-2016 season, pre-vaccination. Clones were read by immunoSEQ multiplex PCR, and TCRdb kept only the in-frame ones, dropping some. The sample lists 4,500 to 5,500 clones, about four fifths occurring once. The starting material was CXCR5+ CD38- circulating T follicular helper cells from blood, obtained on the day of influenza vaccination. Subset here: circulating Tfh, non-naive CD4+CXCR5+PD-1+ (ICOS+CD38+ or ICOS-CD38-). The source is an adult who received the influenza vaccine.

The chain combines TRBV6-6 with TRBJ2-7; D is possibly TRBD1 (6 bases). The CDR3 has 11 amino acids. V was pared by 10 bases and J by 6 bases, with 13 bases between. CDR1 is MNHNY, CDR2 SVGAGI, per germline (reference sequence). CDR3 region: CATEQGGEQYF. The CDR3, as DNA: TGTGCCACCGAACAGGGTGGCGAGCAGTACTTC.

The rearrangement joins TRBV5-1 to TRBJ2-1, with D uncertain. Trimming took 6 bases from V and 0 from J, leaving 10 bases between them. CDR3 length equals 14 residues. Germline lookup yields CDR1 SGHRS and CDR2 YFSETQ. DNA of the CDR3: TGCGCCAGCACCCCAGGCAGCTCCTACAATGAGCAGTTCTTC. Translated, it gives CASTPGSSYNEQFF.

V usage is TRBV19 and J usage is TRBJ2-7, with D tentatively TRBD2 (6 bases). Per the germline V gene, CDR1 is LNHDA and CDR2 is SQIVND (reference sequence). V dropped 5 bases and J dropped 4 bases, with 15 bases sitting between them. CDR3 length: 14 amino acids. The CDR3 DNA is TGTGCCAGTAGTGTAGGGACTCGGAGGTACGAGCAGTACTTC. Translating it yields CASSVGTRRYEQYF.

The chain recombines TRBV9 with TRBJ2-6; D not certain. The CDR3 extends over 16 amino acids. Trimming took 0 bases from V and 2 from J, leaving 9 bases between them. The germline CDR1 and CDR2 sequences are SGDLS and YYNGEE. CDR3 protein: CASSVVAVAGANVLTF. The CDR3 DNA follows: TGTGCCAGCAGCGTAGTGGCAGTAGCTGGGGCCAACGTCCTGACTTTC.

V gene TRBV6-5 combines with J gene TRBJ1-5; D is uncertain. The CDR3 is made up of 15 amino acids. V was cut by 4 bases and J by 7 bases, with 17 bases left in between. In germline, CDR1 is MNHEY, CDR2 SVGAGI. The CDR3 loop reads CASSFARAIGQPQHF. The CDR3 DNA reads TGTGCCAGCAGTTTTGCTCGGGCGATAGGACAGCCCCAGCATTTT.

V is TRBV4-1 and J is TRBJ1-4, with 7 bases identical to TRBD1. Losses at the gene ends were 0 bases for V and 7 bases for J; bases not matched to a gene: 5. This CDR3 is built from 15 residues. Per germline, CDR1 MGHRA and CDR2 YSYEKL. The CDR3 sequence is CASSQETRGGEKLFF. In DNA form, the CDR3 reads TGCGCCAGCAGCCAAGAGACCAGGGGGGGTGAAAAACTGTTTTTT.

V and J are TRBV6-1 and TRBJ1-5; perhaps TRBD1 as D (5 bases). Germline values: CDR1 MNHNS, CDR2 SASEGT. The CDR3 has 14 amino acids. The V end was cut by 7 bases, the J end by 12 bases, with 22 bases between. The CDR3 region has the DNA TGTGCCAGCATCCGGGGCGGTGAAGGCCACCGCCAGCATTTT. Protein product: CASIRGGEGHRQHF.

The gene calls are TRBV15 and TRBJ2-3; no firm D call. Germline CDR1 is LNHNV and CDR2 is YYDKDF (reference sequence). Trimming left V 0 bases short and J 2 bases short, with 9 bases between. This CDR3 has 15 residues. The CDR3 sequence: CATSRDWGITDTQYF. CDR3 DNA sequence: TGTGCCACCAGCAGAGATTGGGGAATCACAGATACGCAGTATTTT.

The V call is TRBV9, the J call TRBJ2-1; 12 bases are a match to TRBD2. The germline CDR1 and CDR2 sequences are SGDLS and YYNGEE. Trimming at V came to 0 bases and at J to 8 bases, leaving 12 bases not matched to a gene. This CDR3 has 18 residues. The CDR3 sequence is CASSVGSSGGAVWDEQFF. CDR3 DNA sequence: TGTGCCAGCAGCGTAGGGTCTAGCGGGGGGGCAGTCTGGGATGAGCAGTTCTTC. Drawing the rest from reference TRBV9 and TRBJ2-1, the complete variable domain is DSGVTQTPKHLITATGQRVTLRCSPRSGDLSVYWYQQSLDQGLQFLIQYYNGEERAKGNILERFSAQQFPDLHSELNLSSLELGDSALYFCASSVGSSGGAVWDEQFFGPGTRLTVL.

CDR3 residues: CASSQDFRGGLYNEQFF. For the CDR3, the DNA is TGTGCCAGCAGCCAGGACTTTCGCGGGGGGCTCTACAATGAGCAGTTCTTC. The chain employs TRBV4-2 and TRBJ2-1; 8 bases map to TRBD2. Germline V gene data show CDR1 as LGHNA and CDR2 as YNFKEQ. CDR3 length: 17 residues. V lost 3 bases, J lost 3 bases, and 10 bases stayed unmatched.

This clone was seen more than once but under ten times. In DNA, the CDR3 is TGTGCCAGCAGCCAAGTTGAGTACACTGAAGCTTTCTTT. It specifies CASSQVEYTEAFF. This chain uses TRBV4-2 with TRBJ1-1, with no clear D. The CDR3 runs to 13 residues. Per the germline V gene, CDR1 is LGHNA and CDR2 is YNFKEQ. Trimming left V 1 base short and J 3 bases short, with 6 bases between.

In its sample, this clone was seen a few times. The gene calls are TRBV5-6 and TRBJ2-1; D ambiguous. This CDR3 has 14 residues. The V and J ends lost 3 bases and 7 bases respectively, with 14 bases between them. Germline V lookup: CDR1 SGHDT, CDR2 YYEEEE. The CDR3 coding sequence is TGTGCCAGCAGCTCCCGCAACTACGGGAATGAGCAGTTCTTC. The encoded protein is CASSSRNYGNEQFF.

This rearrangement joins TRBV29-1 to TRBJ1-6; possibly TRBD1 for D (6 bases). The V and J ends lost 4 bases and 5 bases respectively, with 12 bases between them. Germline-derived CDR1 and CDR2 are SQVTM and ANQGSEA. The CDR3 contains 14 residues. CDR3 DNA: TGCAGCGTTGTAATGACAGGAGATAATTCACCCCTCCACTTT. Its translation: CSVVMTGDNSPLHF. The full variable domain, with the rest looked up from reference TRBV29-1 and TRBJ1-6, is SAVISQKPSRDICQRGTSLTIQCQVDSQVTMMFWYRQQPGQSLTLIATANQGSEATYESGFVIDKFPISRPNLTFSTLTVSNMSPEDSSIYLCSVVMTGDNSPLHFGNGTRLTVT.

The chain combines TRBV7-2 with TRBJ1-5, with D perhaps matching TRBD1 (5 bases). The germline V gene has CDR1 SGHTA and CDR2 FQGNSA. The V gene lost 5 bases and the J gene lost 3 bases, with 11 bases spanning the gap. The CDR3 length is 14 residues. The CDR3 here is CASSDGTNNQPQHF. In DNA form, the CDR3 reads TGTGCCAGCAGCGATGGGACGAACAATCAGCCCCAGCATTTT.

The chain uses TRBV4-3 and TRBJ1-4; no clear D. Germline-derived CDR1 and CDR2 are LGHNA and YSLEER. The length of the CDR3 is 14 residues. Trimming took 0 bases from V and 8 from J, leaving 10 bases between them. The CDR3 sequence: CASSQDPTDEKLFF. CDR3 DNA sequence: TGCGCCAGCAGCCAAGATCCCACGGACGAAAAACTGTTTTTT.

The chain has TRBV5-4 and TRBJ2-3; 10 bases align to TRBD2. Per germline, CDR1 SGHNT and CDR2 YYREEE (reference sequence). This CDR3 has 15 amino acids. V lost 4 bases to trimming and J lost 4 bases; unmatched junction nucleotides: 6. As DNA, the CDR3 is TGTGCCAGCAGCAAAAGCGGGGGGGGTGCAGATACGCAGTATTTT. Amino acid sequence: CASSKSGGGADTQYF.

This clone was seen a handful of times. The V call is TRBV28, the J call TRBJ1-2, with TRBD1 matching 8 bases. Germline CDR1 MDHEN, CDR2 SYDVKM. J gave up 6 bases and V 5 bases, and 8 bases lay outside the gene matches. The CDR3 loop spans 14 amino acids. DNA for the CDR3: TGTGCCAGCAGTCCGCCGGACAGGGTGAATGGCTACACCTTC. Its translation: CASSPPDRVNGYTF.

This clone was detected once. This chain joins TRBV7-8 and TRBJ1-5, with 7 bases identical to TRBD1. The CDR3 has 16 amino acids. After removal of 5 bases from V and 2 bases from J, the junction contained 9 bases not matched to a gene. CDR1 is SGHVS and CDR2 is FQNEAQ in the germline V gene. Written as DNA, the CDR3 is TGTGCCAGCAGCCAAGGGGGACAGACCCGCAATCAGCCCCAGCATTTT. As protein: CASSQGGQTRNQPQHF.

The chain links TRBV5-1 to TRBJ2-7, with 16 bases aligning to TRBD2. Germline CDR1 SGHRS, CDR2 YFSETQ. Unmatched junction bases numbered 10, after V lost 4 bases and J lost 0 bases. The CDR3 totals 19 residues. The CDR3 DNA is TGCGCCAGCAGCCCAACGCCGGGACTAGCGGGGGGGAGCTCCTACGAGCAGTACTTC. Translating gives CASSPTPGLAGGSSYEQYF.

The rearrangement links TRBV5-1 to TRBJ1-2; D unresolved. CDR1 and CDR2 (germline): SGHRS, YFSETQ. The CDR3 loop spans 17 amino acids. The V end was cut by 0 bases, the J end by 7 bases, with 22 bases between. CDR3 coding DNA: TGCGCCAGCAGCTTGGATGGATCTCGTGGCTCAATGGGTGGCTACACCTTC. It yields the protein CASSLDGSRGSMGGYTF.

This chain joins TRBV5-1 and TRBJ1-4; D might be TRBD1 (6 bases). The CDR3 runs 13 residues. The germline V and J ends were trimmed by 3 bases and 8 bases, with 11 bases remaining between them. The V gene's germline CDR1 is SGHRS and CDR2 YFSETQ. CDR3 nucleotide sequence: TGCGCCAGCAGCTCTGGACAGAGGGAAAAACTGTTTTTT. This encodes CASSSGQREKLFF. The full variable domain, completed using reference TRBV5-1 and TRBJ1-4, is KAGVTQTPRYLIKTRGQQVTLSCSPISGHRSVSWYQQTPGQGLQFLFEYFSETQRNKGNFPGRFSGRQFSNSRSEMNVSTLELGDSALYLCASSSGQREKLFFGSGTQLSVL.

The V call is TRBV7-2, the J call TRBJ2-7, with 9 bases lining up with TRBD1. Unmatched junction bases numbered 8, after V lost 5 bases and J lost 3 bases. The CDR3 is 15 residues long. Germline V gene lookup returns CDR1 SGHTA and CDR2 FQGNSA. CDR3 coding DNA: TGTGCCAGCAGCGATGGACAGGGGCCCAACTACGAGCAGTACTTC. Translating it yields CASSDGQGPNYEQYF.

This clone was recorded a few times. This chain joins TRBV27 and TRBJ1-5; 7 nucleotides align to TRBD1. V lost 7 bases to trimming and J lost 8 bases; unmatched junction nucleotides: 11. Germline values: CDR1 MNHEY, CDR2 SMNVEV (reference sequence). The CDR3 totals 14 residues. The CDR3 nucleotides read TGTGCCAGCACCCGGACCCAGGGGGATAAGCCCCAGCATTTT. Its translation is CASTRTQGDKPQHF.

V and J are TRBV27 and TRBJ1-1; no clear D. The CDR3 has 13 residues. Germline V lookup: CDR1 MNHEY, CDR2 SMNVEV (reference sequence). Trimming shortened V by 3 bases and J by 4 bases, and 9 bases separated the two germline ends. In DNA form, the CDR3 reads TGTGCCAGCAGTTTTTTCGCAGGCACTGAAGCTTTCTTT. Translated: CASSFFAGTEAFF.

The chain employs TRBV18 and TRBJ2-2; 8 nucleotides align to TRBD1. V lost 4 bases, J lost 1 base, and 11 bases stayed unmatched. CDR3 length: 18 amino acids. Germline V gives CDR1 KGHSH, CDR2 LQKENI. The chain's CDR3 is CASSLKSNRGLNTGELFF. The CDR3 nucleotides read TGTGCCAGCTCACTCAAGTCCAACAGGGGGTTGAACACCGGGGAGCTGTTTTTT.

The V call is TRBV19, the J call TRBJ2-4, with a tentative D call TRBD2 (5 bases). Germline CDR1 is LNHDA and CDR2 is SQIVND (reference sequence). V was trimmed by 6 bases and J by 0 bases, leaving 12 bases between them. The CDR3 consists of 15 residues. The CDR3: CASSPGVLAKNIQYF. For the CDR3, the DNA is TGTGCCAGTAGCCCCGGGGTTCTAGCCAAAAACATTCAGTACTTC.

This rearrangement joins TRBV7-2 to TRBJ2-1; tentative D call: TRBD2 (6 bases). This CDR3 comprises 14 residues. Germline V gene sequence: CDR1 SGHTA, CDR2 FQGNSA. The V and J ends lost 1 base and 5 bases respectively, with 9 bases between them. This chain's CDR3 is CASSLDRTNNEQFF. The CDR3 nucleotides are TGTGCCAGCAGCTTAGACCGGACTAACAATGAGCAGTTCTTC.

The chain links TRBV10-3 to TRBJ2-5; no firm D call. This CDR3 contains 13 residues. V was cut by 2 bases and J by 5 bases, with 9 bases left in between. CDR1 is ENHRY and CDR2 is SYGVKD in the germline V gene. The CDR3 is CAISEGNLETQYF. The CDR3 DNA sequence: TGTGCCATCAGTGAGGGAAATCTGGAGACCCAGTACTTC.

The V call is TRBV5-1, the J call TRBJ1-6; D is perhaps TRBD1 (5 bases). With 2 bases removed from V and 11 bases from J, the gap between germline ends came to 14 bases. Germline CDR1 reads SGHRS; CDR2 reads YFSETQ. This CDR3 spans 14 amino acids. The CDR3 DNA reads as TGCGCCAGCAGCTTCGGGGGGAAGGAGGCACCCCTCCACTTT. Translating it yields CASSFGGKEAPLHF. Full variable domain (remainder filled in from reference TRBV5-1 and TRBJ1-6): KAGVTQTPRYLIKTRGQQVTLSCSPISGHRSVSWYQQTPGQGLQFLFEYFSETQRNKGNFPGRFSGRQFSNSRSEMNVSTLELGDSALYLCASSFGGKEAPLHFGNGTRLTVT.

The chain combines TRBV6-6 with TRBJ1-1, with D unclear. The germline gives CDR1 MNHNY, CDR2 SVGAGI (reference sequence). V was clipped by 2 bases and J by 1 base, with 8 bases between them. The CDR3 is 14 residues long. CDR3 protein: CASSYEGTNTEAFF. For the CDR3, the DNA is TGTGCCAGCAGTTACGAGGGTACGAACACTGAAGCTTTCTTT.

J is TRBJ1-4 and V is TRBV5-4; weak D call: TRBD1 (5 bases). The CDR3 length is 16 residues. V lost 4 bases and J lost 3, with 16 bases in between. Germline values: CDR1 SGHNT, CDR2 YYREEE (reference sequence). The CDR3 DNA reads TGTGCCAGCAGCGTCGACCTACAGGCTGCTAATGAAAAACTGTTTTTT. Its translation: CASSVDLQAANEKLFF.

The chain links TRBV6-5 to TRBJ2-3; 7 bases map to TRBD1. The V and J ends lost 2 bases and 2 bases, in that order; junction bases with no gene match: 4. Germline-derived CDR1 and CDR2 are MNHEY and SVGAGI. The CDR3 has 15 residues. CDR3 in amino acids: CASSYRGPHTDTQYF. The DNA for the CDR3 is TGTGCCAGCAGTTACAGGGGGCCCCACACAGATACGCAGTATTTT.